This T cell receptor (beta chain) was captured in a study of T cells after yellow fever vaccination. TCRdb reprocessed the 5' RACE reads with MiXCR, giving one entry per CDR3 protein. The repertoire includes about 230,000 distinct CDR3 sequences, roughly 6.3% of them detected once, and 1% to 1.2% sits in the top ten. This clonotype was counted many times. V lost 2 bases, J lost 1 base, and 12 bases lay in between. The V gene's germline CDR1 is MNHEY and CDR2 SMNVEV (reference sequence). The CDR3 has 17 residues. The starting material was CD4+ T cells sorted from PBMCs, obtained on the day of the yellow fever booster vaccination. J is TRBJ2-6 and V is TRBV27, with D possibly being TRBD2 (5 bases). This sequence originates from a man between 25 and 39 years old who received the YFV17D yellow fever vaccine. CDR3 DNA: TGTGCCAGCAGTTTAGGTTACCTAGCTTCTGGGGCCAACGTCCTGACTTTC. Translated: CASSLGYLASGANVLTF.